The TCR beta chain described here comes from a study of T cell changes during pregnancy in multiple sclerosis. Turning to this clone: At one end the junction does not follow the germline gene, possibly because of a read error.

The germline V gene has CDR1 PRHDT and CDR2 FYEKMQ (reference sequence). The CDR3 loop spans 15 amino acids. Sequenced by immunoSEQ multiplex PCR; TCRdb stores in-frame clones only, minus some. The repertoire consists of some 64,000 clones, with about nine tenths occurring once and the leading ten covering 0.8% to 0.9%. The receptor was isolated from a female donor in good health, enrolled as a control in a pregnancy study. The rearrangement joins TRBV13 to TRBJ1-4; no reliable D call. The sequencing here drew on peripheral blood, taken in the first trimester of pregnancy. The CDR3 protein is CASSLGSATNEKLFF. The DNA of the CDR3 is TGTGCCAGCAGCCTAGGGTCTGCAACTAATGAAAAACTGTTTTTT.